This TCR beta chain originates from a study of regulatory T cells in long-lasting Graves disease. Overall study: By definition, persistent Graves' disease involved antithyroid drugs for over 5 years alongside positive TSH receptor antibodies.

Points from the study as a whole: Sharing of public clonotypes was greater in persistent patients (about 2,700) than in new patients (around 890). Persistent disease preferred TRBV28, TRBJ1-2 and TRBJ2-5; new disease, TRBV20-1 and TRBJ2-1.

Time point described: persistent/refractory GD, antithyroid drugs over 5 years with positive TRAb. Extracted PBMC RNA gave rise to the TCR library. Between the trimmed V and J ends, which lost 5 bases and 7 bases, there was a span of 9 bases. This CDR3 contains 13 residues. Germline values: CDR1 SGHTA, CDR2 FQGTGA. TCR beta libraries were built with iRepertoire HTBI primers and Arm-PCR of CDR3 regions. Authors' methods: Samples revealed approximately 60 TRBV and some 15 TRBJ segments. TCRdb re-derived calls from the multiplex PCR reads in MiXCR, one entry per CDR3 protein. The V and J calls and clone size are TCRdb's, not the authors'. Altogether about 400,000 distinct CDR3 sequences are present, less than 25% being singletons, with the ten largest covering less than 25%. This clonotype was recorded at least ten times. The antigen is not known.

Sequences were derived from peripheral blood mononuclear cells (PBMCs), sampled when the disease was refractory, from a patient treated with antithyroid drugs. The sequence derives from a female donor with Graves disease. This chain connects TRBV7-3 to TRBJ1-6; D remains ambiguous. As DNA, the CDR3 is TGTGCCAGCAGCCTCGTGGAAAATTCACCCCTCCACTTT. Encoded protein: CASSLVENSPLHF.